The rows below give T cell receptor beta chains drawn from one sample of a study of cytomegalovirus exposure and HLA in healthy donors. Repertoires were generated with immunoSEQ multiplex PCR, while TCRdb's copy carries only in-frame clones and drops some. The data show roughly 50,000 clones, with approximately 81% seen just once and approximately 2.8% held by the top ten. The sample taken for sequencing was PBMCs. These receptors all come from a woman aged 18-29 years in good health and CMV-seronegative. The CDR3 runs from the conserved cysteine through the conserved F or W. Each record gives: clone size, J gene, V gene, D gene, CDR3 DNA, CDR3 protein. D genes are given only for firm matches. Only part of the rows carry a size: once, few, many, or a class if the clone is expanded.

size: -
J: TRBJ2-1
V: TRBV5-1
D: -
DNA: TGCGCCAGCAGCTTAAGGCGGGACCGCTCCTACAATGAGCAGTTCTTC
CDR3: CASSLRRDRSYNEQFF

size: -
J: TRBJ2-1
V: TRBV6-4
D: TRBD1
DNA: TGTGCCAGCAGTGACTCGGCAGGGGGCCGAGATGAGCAGTTCTTC
CDR3: CASSDSAGGRDEQFF

size: -
J: TRBJ2-4
V: TRBV27
D: TRBD2
DNA: TGTGCCAGCAGAGGACTAGCAAACATTCAGTACTTC
CDR3: CASRGLANIQYF

size: few
J: TRBJ2-3
V: TRBV19
D: TRBD2
DNA: TGTGCCAGTAGTATCTTCCTAGCGGGAGAAGGTACGCAGTATTTT
CDR3: CASSIFLAGEGTQYF

size: -
J: TRBJ1-1
V: TRBV2
D: -
DNA: TGTGCCAGCAGTGAAGAGTCCCGGAGGGACACTGAAGCTTTCTTT
CDR3: CASSEESRRDTEAFF

size: -
J: TRBJ1-6
V: TRBV2
D: -
DNA: TGTGCCAGTTCTCAGCGGGGCGGTGTAGATTCACCCCTCCACTTT
CDR3: CASSQRGGVDSPLHF

size: -
J: TRBJ2-2
V: TRBV27
D: -
DNA: TGTGCCAGCATCCTCCAGGGGGGAACCGGGGAGCTGTTTTTT
CDR3: CASILQGGTGELFF

size: -
J: TRBJ2-7
V: TRBV5-6
D: -
DNA: TGTGCCAGCAGCTTGAAACAGGTCGGCCACGAGCAGTACTTC
CDR3: CASSLKQVGHEQYF

size: -
J: TRBJ2-7
V: TRBV28
D: TRBD1
DNA: TGTGCCAGCAGTTCCCGGACAGGGCGGGGCGACGAGCAGTACTTC
CDR3: CASSSRTGRGDEQYF

size: -
J: TRBJ2-1
V: TRBV25-1
D: TRBD2
DNA: TGTGCCAGCAGTGACCTAGCGGATTACAATGAGCAGTTCTTC
CDR3: CASSDLADYNEQFF

size: -
J: TRBJ1-2
V: TRBV5-1
D: TRBD1
DNA: TGCGCCAGCAGTTCGGGACAGGGGGCTGTTGGCTACACCTTC
CDR3: CASSSGQGAVGYTF

size: few
J: TRBJ1-3
V: TRBV6-5
D: -
DNA: TGTGCCAGCAGTTACTCGCAGGGCGCTGGAAACACCATATATTTT
CDR3: CASSYSQGAGNTIYF

size: once
J: TRBJ1-5
V: TRBV5-8
D: -
DNA: TGTGCCAGCAGCCTTGTCGACAGGCGCAATCAGCCCCAGCATTTT
CDR3: CASSLVDRRNQPQHF

size: -
J: TRBJ2-7
V: TRBV18
D: -
DNA: TGTGCCAGCTCACCCGGCAGGGCCCCTCAAGAGCAGTACTTC
CDR3: CASSPGRAPQEQYF

size: -
J: TRBJ1-1
V: TRBV7-3
D: TRBD1
DNA: TGTGCCAGCAGCCTCACAGGGGGCGAATCGAACACTGAAGCTTTCTTT
CDR3: CASSLTGGESNTEAFF